This T cell receptor (beta chain) emerged from a study of T cell responses to AZD1222 COVID-19 vaccine. This clone is a singleton in its sample. The CDR3 has 14 residues. V shed 3 bases, J shed 4 bases, and the junction held 5 bases outside the gene matches. CDR1 and CDR2 (germline): SGDLS, YYNGEE. Sequencing used immunoSEQ multiplex PCR; TCRdb keeps in-frame clones, though not all of them. This table has under 70,000 clones, about 85% appearing once. The rearrangement links TRBV9 to TRBJ1-1, with TRBD1 identical over 8 bases. The sample was peripheral blood, taken on day 0 of AZD1222 vaccination. This TCR derives from an adult in good health. The CDR3 DNA reads as TGTGCCAGCAGCGGACAGGGGATCAGCACTGAAGCTTTCTTT. The encoded protein is CASSGQGISTEAFF. Looking up the rest from reference TRBV9 and TRBJ1-1 gives the full variable domain: DSGVTQTPKHLITATGQRVTLRCSPRSGDLSVYWYQQSLDQGLQFLIQYYNGEERAKGNILERFSAQQFPDLHSELNLSSLELGDSALYFCASSGQGISTEAFFGQGTRLTVV.